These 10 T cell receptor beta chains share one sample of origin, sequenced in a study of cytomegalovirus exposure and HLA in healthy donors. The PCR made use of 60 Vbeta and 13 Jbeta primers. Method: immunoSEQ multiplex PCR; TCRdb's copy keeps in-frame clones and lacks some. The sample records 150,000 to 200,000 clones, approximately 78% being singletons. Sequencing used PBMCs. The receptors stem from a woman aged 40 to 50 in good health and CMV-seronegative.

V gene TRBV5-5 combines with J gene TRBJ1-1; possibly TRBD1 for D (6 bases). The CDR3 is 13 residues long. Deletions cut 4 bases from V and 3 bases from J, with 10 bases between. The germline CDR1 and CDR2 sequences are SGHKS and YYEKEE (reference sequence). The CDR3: CASSPTGYTEAFF. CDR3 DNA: TGTGCCAGCAGCCCAACAGGGTACACTGAAGCTTTCTTT.

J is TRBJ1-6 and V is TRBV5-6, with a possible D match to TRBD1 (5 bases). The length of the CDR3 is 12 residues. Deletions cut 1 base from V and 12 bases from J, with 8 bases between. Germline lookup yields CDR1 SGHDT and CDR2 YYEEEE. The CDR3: CASSLWGGPLHF. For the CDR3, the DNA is TGTGCCAGCAGCTTGTGGGGGGGACCCCTCCACTTT.

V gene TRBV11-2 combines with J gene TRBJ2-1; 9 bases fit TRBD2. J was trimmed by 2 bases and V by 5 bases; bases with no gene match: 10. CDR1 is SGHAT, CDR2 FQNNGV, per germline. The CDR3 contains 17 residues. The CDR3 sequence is CASSPGGLATTYNEQFF. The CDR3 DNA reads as TGTGCCAGCAGCCCCGGGGGACTAGCCACGACCTACAATGAGCAGTTCTTC.

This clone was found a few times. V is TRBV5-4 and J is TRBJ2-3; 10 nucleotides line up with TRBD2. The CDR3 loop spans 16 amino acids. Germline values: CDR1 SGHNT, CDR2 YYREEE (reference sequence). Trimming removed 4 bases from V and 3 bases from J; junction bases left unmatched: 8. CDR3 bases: TGTGCCAGCAGCATAAGCGGGGGGGCGGGGACAGATACGCAGTATTTT. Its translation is CASSISGGAGTDTQYF. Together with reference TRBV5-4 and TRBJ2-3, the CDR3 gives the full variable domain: ETGVTQSPTHLIKTRGQQVTLRCSSQSGHNTVSWYQQALGQGPQFIFQYYREEENGRGNFPPRFSGLQFPNYSSELNVNALELDDSALYLCASSISGGAGTDTQYFGPGTRLTVL.

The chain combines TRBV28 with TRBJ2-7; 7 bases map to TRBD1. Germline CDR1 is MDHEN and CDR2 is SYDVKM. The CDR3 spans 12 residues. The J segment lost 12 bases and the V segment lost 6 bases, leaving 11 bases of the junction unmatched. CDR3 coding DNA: TGTGCCAGCAGGACAGGGTTGAGACCGCCGTACTTC. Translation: CASRTGLRPPYF.

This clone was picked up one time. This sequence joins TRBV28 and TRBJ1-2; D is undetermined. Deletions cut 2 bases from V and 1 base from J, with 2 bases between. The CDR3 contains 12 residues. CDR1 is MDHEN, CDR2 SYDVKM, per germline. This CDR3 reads CASSLRNYGYTF. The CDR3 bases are TGTGCCAGCAGTTTACGTAACTATGGCTACACCTTC.

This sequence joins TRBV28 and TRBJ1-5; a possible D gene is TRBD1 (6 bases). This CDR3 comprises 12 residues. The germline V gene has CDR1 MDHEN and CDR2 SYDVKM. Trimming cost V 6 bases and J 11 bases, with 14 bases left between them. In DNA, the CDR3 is TGTGCCAGCAGGAGGGGGACGATGGCCCAGCATTTT. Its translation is CASRRGTMAQHF. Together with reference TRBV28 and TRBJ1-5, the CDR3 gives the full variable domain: DVKVTQSSRYLVKRTGEKVFLECVQDMDHENMFWYRQDPGLGLRLIYFSYDVKMKEKGDIPEGYSVSREKKERFSLILESASTNQTSMYLCASRRGTMAQHFGDGTRLSIL.

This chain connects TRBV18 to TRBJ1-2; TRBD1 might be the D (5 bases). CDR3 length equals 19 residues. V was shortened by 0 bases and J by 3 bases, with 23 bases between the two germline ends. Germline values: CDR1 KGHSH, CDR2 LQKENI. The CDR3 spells CASSPPEEGVNWGDYGYTF. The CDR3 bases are TGTGCCAGCTCACCACCCGAGGAGGGCGTCAACTGGGGCGACTATGGCTACACCTTC.

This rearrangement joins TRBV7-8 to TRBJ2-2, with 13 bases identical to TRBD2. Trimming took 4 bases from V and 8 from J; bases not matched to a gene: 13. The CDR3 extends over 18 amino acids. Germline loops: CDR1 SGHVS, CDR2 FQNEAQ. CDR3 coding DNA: TGTGCCAGCAGCTCGTCCCCGGGACTAGCGGGGCTAAGGGGGGAGCTGTTTTTT. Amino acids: CASSSSPGLAGLRGELFF.

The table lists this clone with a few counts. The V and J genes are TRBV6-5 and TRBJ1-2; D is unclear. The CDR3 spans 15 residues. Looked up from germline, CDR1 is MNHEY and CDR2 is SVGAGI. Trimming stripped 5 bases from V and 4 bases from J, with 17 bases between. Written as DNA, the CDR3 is TGTGCCAGCAGTCCCACACTCAGAGGGAGCTATGGCTACACCTTC. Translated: CASSPTLRGSYGYTF.